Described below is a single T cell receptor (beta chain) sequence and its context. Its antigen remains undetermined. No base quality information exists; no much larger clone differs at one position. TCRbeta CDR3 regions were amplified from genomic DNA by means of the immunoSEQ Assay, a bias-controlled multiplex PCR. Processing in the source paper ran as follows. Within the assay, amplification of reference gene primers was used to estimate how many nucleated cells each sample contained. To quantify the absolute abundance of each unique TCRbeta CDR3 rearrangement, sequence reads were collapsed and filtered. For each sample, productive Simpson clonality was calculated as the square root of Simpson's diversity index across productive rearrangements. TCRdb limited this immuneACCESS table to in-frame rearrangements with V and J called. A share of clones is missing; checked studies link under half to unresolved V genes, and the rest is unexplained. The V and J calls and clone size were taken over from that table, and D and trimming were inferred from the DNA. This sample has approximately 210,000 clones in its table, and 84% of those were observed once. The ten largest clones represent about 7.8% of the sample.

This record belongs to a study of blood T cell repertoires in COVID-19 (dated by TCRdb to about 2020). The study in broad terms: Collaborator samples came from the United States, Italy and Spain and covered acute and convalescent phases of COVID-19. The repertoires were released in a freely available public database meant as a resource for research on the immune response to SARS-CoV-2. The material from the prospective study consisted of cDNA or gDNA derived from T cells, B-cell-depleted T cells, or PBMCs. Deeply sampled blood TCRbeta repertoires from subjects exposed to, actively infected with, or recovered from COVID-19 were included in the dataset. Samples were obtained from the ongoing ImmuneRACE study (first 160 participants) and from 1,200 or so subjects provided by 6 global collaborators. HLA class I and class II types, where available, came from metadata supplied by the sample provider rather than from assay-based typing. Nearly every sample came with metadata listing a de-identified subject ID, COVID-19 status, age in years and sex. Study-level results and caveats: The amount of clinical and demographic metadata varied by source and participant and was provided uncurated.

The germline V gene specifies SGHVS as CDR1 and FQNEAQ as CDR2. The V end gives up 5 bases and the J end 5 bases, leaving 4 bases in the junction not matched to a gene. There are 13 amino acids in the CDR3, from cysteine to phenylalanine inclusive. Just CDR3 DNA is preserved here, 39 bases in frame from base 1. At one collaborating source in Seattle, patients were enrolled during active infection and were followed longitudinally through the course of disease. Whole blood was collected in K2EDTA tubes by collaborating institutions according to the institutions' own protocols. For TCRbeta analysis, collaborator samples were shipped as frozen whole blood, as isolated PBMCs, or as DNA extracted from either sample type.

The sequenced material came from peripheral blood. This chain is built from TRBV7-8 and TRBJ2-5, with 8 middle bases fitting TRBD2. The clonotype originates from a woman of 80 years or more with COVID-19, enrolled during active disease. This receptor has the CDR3 CASSHRGGETQYF. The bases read TGTGCCAGCAGCCACCGGGGGGGGGAGACCCAGTACTTC.